This TCR beta chain came from a study of shared clonotypes between healthy human individuals. In the original workflow: With immunoSEQ giving junction-only sequences and no quality scores, filtering differed. The table came from immunoSEQ multiplex PCR; TCRdb's copy has only in-frame clones and leaves some out. V, J and clone size reflect that table, while D and trimming were determined from the DNA. This repertoire shows more than 550,000 clones, less than 95% found once; its top ten account for 34%. The germline gives CDR1 MNHEY, CDR2 SMNVEV (reference sequence). V lost 6 bases, J lost 1 base, and 7 bases stayed unmatched. The CDR3 is 15 amino acids.

Source material: memory CD8+ T cells from PBMCs. Subset noted: CD45RO+ cells pooled with CCR7-negative TemRA cells. The TCR originated in a man aged 18 to 35 in good health. Some clones in this sample may be carry-over from other donors' samples. V gene TRBV27 combines with J gene TRBJ2-5; 8 bases align to TRBD2. In DNA form, the CDR3 reads TGTGCCAGCAGCCCCTTAGCGGGAATCCAAGAGACCCAGTACTTC. Its translation is CASSPLAGIQETQYF.